The 16 T cell receptor beta chains reported below all come from one sample, sequenced in a study of T-cell memory formation after mild COVID-19. TCRdb reprocessed the 5' RACE reads via MiXCR and lists one record per CDR3 protein. The sample records roughly 150,000 distinct CDR3 sequences, 14% to 15% being singletons. Specimen: PBMCs or a T cell subset sorted from them (not recorded which). These receptors came from an adult woman who had mild COVID-19 (a few samples of this study predate the infection). Cell type and time point are not known.

This chain links TRBV7-2 with TRBJ1-2; D call uncertain. The CDR3 is made up of 18 amino acids. The V and J ends lost 0 bases and 1 base respectively, with 18 bases between them. Looked up from germline, CDR1 is SGHTA and CDR2 is FQGNSA. CDR3 sequence: CASSLAPGWTDINYGYTF. CDR3 DNA sequence: TGTGCCAGCAGCTTAGCCCCCGGATGGACGGATATTAACTATGGCTACACCTTC.

Remarks on this clonotype: Compared with germline, one end of the junction differs, possibly owing to a read error. This sequence joins TRBV15 and TRBJ1-2; 9 bases agree with TRBD1. Germline V gene data show CDR1 as LNHNV and CDR2 as YYDKDF (reference sequence). The CDR3 is 17 amino acids. The CDR3: CATSRVSRDREGYGHTF. The CDR3 DNA reads TGTGCCACCAGCAGAGTATCCCGGGACAGGGAAGGCTATGGCCACACCTTC.

The chain uses TRBV5-1 and TRBJ1-2, with D uncertain. This CDR3 has 12 residues. Trimming pared 0 bases from V and 9 bases from J, leaving 9 bases between. CDR1 and CDR2 from the germline V gene are SGHRS and YFSETQ. CDR3 coding DNA: TGCGCCAGCAGCTTGGAGGACGGCAGCTACACCTTC. Translation gives CASSLEDGSYTF.

The chain is built from TRBV12-3 or TRBV12-4 and TRBJ2-3; D call uncertain. The V gene lost 7 bases and the J gene lost 1 base, with 15 bases spanning the gap. This CDR3 has 15 amino acids. The CDR3 bases are TGTGCCAGCACCATCCTAGGTTTGGGCACAGATACGCAGTATTTT. Its translation is CASTILGLGTDTQYF.

This clonotype has more than one count but fewer than ten. The chain recombines TRBV29-1 with TRBJ2-1; tentative D call: TRBD1 (6 bases). The CDR3 is 13 amino acids. V was clipped by 7 bases and J by 3 bases, with 13 bases between them. The germline V gene has CDR1 SQVTM and CDR2 ANQGSEA. The CDR3 is CSAGRTDYNEQFF. DNA of the CDR3: TGCAGCGCGGGACGGACAGACTACAATGAGCAGTTCTTC.

The chain carries TRBV3-1 and TRBJ2-1; TRBD2 is a possible D gene (6 bases). Germline V CDR1 and CDR2: LGHDT, YNNKEL (reference sequence). V was shortened by 0 bases and J by 3 bases, with 9 bases between the two germline ends. The CDR3 consists of 15 residues. CDR3 nucleotide sequence: TGTGCCAGCAGCCAAGACCCGGGACTCTACAATGAGCAGTTCTTC. Residues: CASSQDPGLYNEQFF.

This clonotype came up a few times. V and J are TRBV7-6 and TRBJ1-6, with 8 bases matching TRBD1. The CDR3 has 14 amino acids. With 1 base clipped from V and 10 bases from J, the junction kept 3 bases outside the gene matches. Germline CDR1 is SGHVS and CDR2 is FNYEAQ. The CDR3 here is CASSLGDRGSPLHF. CDR3 coding DNA: TGTGCCAGCAGCTTAGGAGACAGGGGCTCACCCCTCCACTTT.

This clonotype was seen more than once but under ten times. V usage is TRBV12-3 or TRBV12-4 and J usage is TRBJ2-1; D is possibly TRBD1 (6 bases). CDR3 length equals 16 residues. V was pared by 5 bases and J by 1 base, with 15 bases between. This CDR3 reads CASSDTRGKSYNEQFF. The CDR3 DNA reads TGTGCCAGCAGTGATACCAGGGGCAAATCCTACAATGAGCAGTTCTTC.

This chain joins TRBV11-2 and TRBJ2-7, with TRBD2 as a possible D gene (5 bases). Trimming removed 2 bases at V and 1 base at J, with 12 bases between. Per the germline V gene, CDR1 is SGHAT and CDR2 is FQNNGV. The CDR3 covers 15 residues. In DNA, the CDR3 is TGTGCCAGCAGCTTATTTCCCCGGGATTCCTACGAGCAGTACTTC. This translates into CASSLFPRDSYEQYF.

In this sample, this clonotype turned up a few times. The chain employs TRBV15 and TRBJ2-1; D may match TRBD1 or TRBD2 (6 bases each). The germline V gene has CDR1 LNHNV and CDR2 YYDKDF (reference sequence). The CDR3 runs to 19 residues. V was clipped by 3 bases and J by 0 bases, with 21 bases between them. DNA of the CDR3: TGTGCCACCAGCAGGGAGGGGGAAGACAGGCCGGGCTCCTACAATGAGCAGTTCTTC. Translation: CATSREGEDRPGSYNEQFF.

There are a few counts of this clonotype. The chain combines TRBV4-1 with TRBJ2-7; 7 positions match TRBD2. J gave up 2 bases and V 1 base, and 2 bases lay outside the gene matches. Looked up from germline, CDR1 is MGHRA and CDR2 is YSYEKL. The CDR3 is 14 residues long. This chain's CDR3 is CASSQVGGAYEQYF. The CDR3 DNA is TGCGCCAGCAGCCAAGTGGGGGGGGCCTACGAGCAGTACTTC.

This clonotype was counted only a few times. The rearrangement links TRBV6-6 to TRBJ2-3, with 7 bases aligning to TRBD2. The germline gives CDR1 MNHNY, CDR2 SVGAGI (reference sequence). The CDR3 spans 15 residues. With V trimmed by 2 bases and J by 5 bases, 7 bases remained unmatched. The CDR3: CASSYTGGSVDTQYF. The CDR3 DNA reads as TGTGCCAGCAGTTACACCGGGGGGTCGGTAGATACGCAGTATTTT.

This clonotype has only a few counts. The V call is TRBV18, the J call TRBJ2-3; 7 bases fit TRBD1. J lost 4 bases, V lost 4 bases, and 2 bases had no gene match. CDR1 is KGHSH and CDR2 is LQKENI in the germline V gene. This CDR3 is built from 13 residues. CDR3 DNA: TGTGCCAGCTCACGTACAGGGGCAGATACGCAGTATTTT. Translating gives CASSRTGADTQYF.

The chain recombines TRBV12-3 or TRBV12-4 with TRBJ1-1; D remains ambiguous. Trimming removed 5 bases at V and 8 bases at J, with 12 bases between. The CDR3 length is 12 residues. Written as DNA, the CDR3 is TGTGCCAGCAGTGCGGACGGCCTAGAAGCTTTCTTT. Its protein is CASSADGLEAFF.

This clonotype was counted between two and nine times. The V gene is TRBV12-3 or TRBV12-4, the J gene TRBJ2-1; 9 bases line up with TRBD2. CDR3 length equals 15 residues. V was clipped by 5 bases and J by 6 bases; unmatched bases: 8. The CDR3 DNA is TGTGCCAGCAGTCCGACGACTAGCGGTTCCAATGAGCAGTTCTTC. It specifies CASSPTTSGSNEQFF.

This clonotype was detected only a few times. The V call is TRBV6-2 or TRBV6-3, the J call TRBJ1-1, with 10 bases identical to TRBD1. Per germline, CDR1 MNHEY and CDR2 SVGEGT. The CDR3 runs 15 residues. V was clipped by 2 bases and J by 6 bases; unmatched bases: 6. CDR3 bases: TGTGCCAGCAGTTACAAGACAGGGGGCTCTGCTGAAGCTTTCTTT. It specifies CASSYKTGGSAEAFF.